The present T cell receptor (beta chain) was sequenced within a study of CD8 T cells in Susac syndrome. This CDR3 comprises 16 residues. The junction had 8 bases not matched to a gene; V was cut back by 5 bases and J by 2 bases. CDR1 is MNHNY, CDR2 SVGAGI, per germline (reference sequence). Roughly 0.45 to 1 ug RNA was reverse transcribed with random hexamers. An immunoSEQ multiplex PCR amplified TCR beta CDR3 over 54 Vbeta and 13 Jbeta. TCRdb ran MiXCR on the immunoSEQ multiplex PCR reads and lists one entry per CDR3 protein. The sample yields a few hundred thousand distinct CDR3 sequences, approximately 95% seen once. The multiple sclerosis control group consisted of treatment-naive patients whose relapsing-remitting disease, which was either stable or active, fulfilled revised McDonald criteria. Isolation of CD8+ and CD4+ T cells was performed negatively, whereas enrichment of TEMRA cells was done by FACS.

The gene calls are TRBV6-6 and TRBJ1-4; TRBD1 agrees at 7 bases. This receptor was identified in a human donor with multiple sclerosis. Source material: CD4+ T cells from PBMCs. In DNA form, the CDR3 reads TGTGCCAGCAGTAGACCACAGGGGACCACTAATGAAAAACTGTTTTTT. Amino acid sequence: CASSRPQGTTNEKLFF.